The 6 T cell receptor beta chains reported below all come from one sample, sequenced in a study of blood T cell repertoires in COVID-19. The method was immunoSEQ multiplex PCR; TCRdb's version includes in-frame clones alone and lacks a portion of them. The sample lists over 200,000 clones, around nine tenths occurring once. Sequences were obtained from PBMCs or T cells enriched from blood (not recorded which). All receptors derive from a woman in her twenties or thirties who had been exposed to COVID-19.

This chain links TRBV18 with TRBJ1-1; D might be TRBD1 (5 bases). Trimming removed 3 bases at V and 0 bases at J, with 8 bases between. The CDR3 is made up of 14 amino acids. Germline V gene sequence: CDR1 KGHSH, CDR2 LQKENI. The CDR3 is CASSPQTVNTEAFF. CDR3 DNA: TGTGCCAGCTCACCGCAGACAGTGAACACTGAAGCTTTCTTT.

The chain carries TRBV3-1 (or the pseudogene TRBV3-2) and TRBJ2-2; possible D gene TRBD2, 6 bases. Germline loops: CDR1 LGHDT, CDR2 YNNKEL (reference sequence). The CDR3 consists of 15 residues. Trimming took 3 bases from V and 4 from J, leaving 12 bases between them. The CDR3 nucleotides are TGTGCCAGCAGCCAGGCAGGGACTTTCACCGGGGAGCTGTTTTTT. This encodes CASSQAGTFTGELFF.

The V call is TRBV4-1, the J call TRBJ2-7; TRBD2 agrees at 9 bases. V dropped 4 bases and J dropped 6; count of bases not matched to a gene: 13. CDR1 MGHRA and CDR2 YSYEKL come from the germline V gene. The CDR3 length is 16 residues. CDR3 amino acids: CASSPREGSGPGEQYF. CDR3 coding DNA: TGCGCCAGCAGCCCGCGGGAGGGGTCTGGGCCTGGCGAGCAGTACTTC.

This rearrangement joins TRBV11-2 to TRBJ2-7; TRBD2 agrees at 7 bases. Germline loops: CDR1 SGHAT, CDR2 FQNNGV. The CDR3 has 15 residues. The J segment lost 3 bases and the V segment lost 0 bases, leaving 5 bases of the junction unmatched. The CDR3: CASSLELAGSYEQYF. The CDR3 nucleotides read TGTGCCAGCAGCTTAGAGTTAGCGGGTAGCTACGAGCAGTACTTC.

The chain joins TRBV7-9 to TRBJ2-5, with 11 bases that match TRBD1. This CDR3 contains 16 residues. The V and J ends lost 4 bases and 0 bases, in that order; junction bases with no gene match: 4. CDR1 SEHNR and CDR2 FQNEAQ come from the germline V gene (reference sequence). The CDR3 DNA reads as TGTGCCAGCAGCTCCCCGGGACAGGGGGACCAAGAGACCCAGTACTTC. Its protein product is CASSSPGQGDQETQYF. The full variable domain, rest sourced from reference TRBV7-9 and TRBJ2-5, is DTGVSQNPRHKITKRGQNVTFRCDPISEHNRLYWYRQTLGQGPEFLTYFQNEAQLEKSRLLSDRFSAERPKGSFSTLEIQRTEQGDSAMYLCASSSPGQGDQETQYFGPGTRLLVL.

V gene TRBV30 combines with J gene TRBJ1-6, with D hard to call. The CDR3 covers 14 residues. Germline CDR1 and CDR2: GTSNPN and SVGIG (reference sequence). V lost 3 bases and J 7 bases, leaving 13 bases between the germline ends. Here the CDR3 DNA reads TGTGCCTGGAGCGCAGAGCTCGGGAATTCACCCCTCCACTTT. It is translated as CAWSAELGNSPLHF.